What follows are 28 T cell receptor beta chains derived from one specimen sequenced in a study of T-cell reconstitution after alpha-beta-depleted transplantation in children. As it was prepared, the TCRbeta library received unique molecular identifiers. Via MiXCR, TCRdb re-called the PCR reads, giving one row per CDR3 protein. The sample contains 90,000 to 150,000 distinct CDR3 sequences, 23% of which appear only once. Sequenced material: PBMCs, mostly from graft donor cells, taken 180 days after TCRalphabeta/CD19-depleted stem cell transplant. The origin of the receptors is a male patient aged 2-10 years who had a stem cell transplant for chronic granulomatous disease, so the T cells may come from the graft donor.

The chain carries TRBV20-1 and TRBJ2-1; tentative D call: TRBD1 (5 bases). V shed 7 bases and J shed 5 bases, with 18 bases lying between them. The CDR3 contains 14 residues. The germline gives CDR1 DFQATT, CDR2 SNEGSKA (reference sequence). The chain's CDR3 is CSDTKGVPDNEQFF. The CDR3, as DNA: TGCAGTGACACAAAAGGGGTTCCAGACAATGAGCAGTTCTTC.

This clonotype was found a few times. The rearrangement joins TRBV20-1 to TRBJ2-4; D may match TRBD1 or TRBD2 (5 bases each). Germline V gene data show CDR1 as DFQATT and CDR2 as SNEGSKA (reference sequence). The CDR3 runs to 16 residues. The germline V and J ends were trimmed by 6 bases and 0 bases, with 18 bases remaining between them. Written as DNA, the CDR3 is TGCAGTGCCCCGAGGGGAACCAGGCTAGCCAAAAACATTCAGTACTTC. Protein: CSAPRGTRLAKNIQYF.

This clonotype has at least ten counts. The CDR3 loop reads CATSRGEGSTDTQYF. The CDR3 region has the DNA TGTGCCACCAGCAGGGGGGAGGGGTCCACAGATACGCAGTATTTT. The rearrangement links TRBV15 to TRBJ2-3, with 7 positions matching TRBD2. The CDR3 has 15 amino acids. CDR1 and CDR2 from the germline V gene are LNHNV and YYDKDF (reference sequence). V lost 3 bases, J lost 2 bases, and 5 bases stayed unmatched.

This clonotype was observed at least ten times. J is TRBJ2-3 and V is TRBV2; D uncertain. The CDR3 is 13 amino acids. Germline assignment: CDR1 SNHLY and CDR2 FYNNEI. Trimming took off 4 bases at V and 5 bases at J, with 10 bases between the two ends. CDR3 sequence (DNA): TGTGCCAGCAGTGGCTCCCGCGGAGATACGCAGTATTTT. It specifies CASSGSRGDTQYF.

This clonotype was counted ten times or more. This chain links TRBV5-1 with TRBJ2-3; 7 bases map to TRBD1. V lost 1 base, J lost 5 bases, and 7 bases stayed unmatched. CDR1 is SGHRS and CDR2 is YFSETQ in the germline V gene. CDR3 length: 15 amino acids. The CDR3 region has the DNA TGCGCCAGCAGCTTGCCCACAGGGGCGGTAGATACGCAGTATTTT. It encodes CASSLPTGAVDTQYF.

The rearrangement joins TRBV4-2 to TRBJ2-1; D unresolved. Trimming took 0 bases from V and 3 from J, leaving 6 bases between them. CDR1 LGHNA and CDR2 YNFKEQ come from the germline V gene. CDR3 length: 14 residues. The CDR3 protein is CASSQDTVYNEQFF. The CDR3 DNA reads TGTGCCAGCAGCCAAGATACCGTCTACAATGAGCAGTTCTTC.

V usage is TRBV7-2 and J usage is TRBJ2-3; 7 nucleotides match TRBD1. V lost 3 bases and J lost 6; bases outside the gene matches: 3. The CDR3 length is 13 residues. Germline lookup yields CDR1 SGHTA and CDR2 FQGNSA. CDR3 DNA: TGTGCCAGCAGCTTCCTCAGGGGGGATACGCAGTATTTT. Residues: CASSFLRGDTQYF.

The J gene is TRBJ2-3, the V gene TRBV4-3, with 9 bases identical to TRBD1. V lost 3 bases, J lost 0 bases, and 7 bases stayed unmatched. The germline V gene has CDR1 LGHNA and CDR2 YSLEER. This CDR3 region has 17 residues. CDR3 coding DNA: TGCGCCAGCAGCCATACCACAGGGGGCACGAGCACAGATACGCAGTATTTT. Translation gives CASSHTTGGTSTDTQYF.

This clonotype has more than one count but fewer than ten. This chain uses TRBV19 with TRBJ2-2, with 9 bases that match TRBD2. This CDR3 spans 14 amino acids. Germline V CDR1 and CDR2: LNHDA, SQIVND (reference sequence). V was pared by 8 bases and J by 4 bases, with 5 bases of the junction left unmatched. CDR3 in DNA: TGTGCCAGTTCTGCTAGCGGGGTCACCGGGGAGCTGTTTTTT. Protein product: CASSASGVTGELFF.

This clonotype was detected only a few times. V is TRBV27 and J is TRBJ1-2, with 9 bases fitting TRBD1. The V segment lost 3 bases and the J segment 9 bases; nucleotides outside the gene matches: 8. The germline V gene has CDR1 MNHEY and CDR2 SMNVEV (reference sequence). The CDR3 runs 14 residues. CDR3 bases: TGTGCCAGCAGTTTCCGACAGGGGGTGAACCGCTACACCTTC. Translated, it gives CASSFRQGVNRYTF.

This clonotype has at least ten counts. The chain employs TRBV20-1 and TRBJ2-6, with D unclear. The CDR3 consists of 15 residues. Germline CDR1 reads DFQATT; CDR2 reads SNEGSKA (reference sequence). V lost 5 bases and J 2 bases, leaving 13 bases between the germline ends. The CDR3 DNA is TGCAGTGCTCGACATATCCAAACTGGGGCCAACGTCCTGACTTTC. Amino acids: CSARHIQTGANVLTF.

This clonotype appeared many times. This rearrangement joins TRBV29-1 to TRBJ1-4; no clear D. This CDR3 comprises 11 residues. Trimming removed 6 bases at V and 14 bases at J, with 16 bases between. In germline, CDR1 is SQVTM, CDR2 ANQGSEA. CDR3 in amino acids: CSVASGPGLFF. CDR3 sequence (DNA): TGCAGCGTCGCCTCAGGCCCGGGGCTGTTTTTT.

This clonotype appeared many times. V and J are TRBV12-3 or TRBV12-4 and TRBJ2-1; a possible D gene is TRBD2 (7 bases). This CDR3 is 15 amino acids long. V dropped 1 base and J dropped 5 bases, with 12 bases sitting between them. DNA of the CDR3: TGTGCCAGCAGTTTAGTAGGGGGGGCCCACAATGAGCAGTTCTTC. Its translation is CASSLVGGAHNEQFF.

This clonotype has at least ten counts. The V gene is TRBV3-1, the J gene TRBJ2-7, with a possible D match to TRBD2 (6 bases). Trimming took 4 bases from V and 6 from J, leaving 13 bases between them. The CDR3 covers 13 residues. Germline CDR1 and CDR2: LGHDT and YNNKEL (reference sequence). The CDR3 here is CASSLAWGVEQYF. The CDR3 DNA reads as TGTGCCAGCAGCCTCGCATGGGGGGTCGAGCAGTACTTC.

This rearrangement joins TRBV7-2 to TRBJ1-6; tentatively, D is TRBD1 (5 bases). V lost 2 bases and J lost 9, with 11 bases in between. The CDR3 runs to 14 residues. Germline V gene lookup returns CDR1 SGHTA and CDR2 FQGNSA. Written as DNA, the CDR3 is TGTGCCAGCAGCTTAACAGGTTGGGGTTCACCCCTCCACTTT. Residues: CASSLTGWGSPLHF.

This clonotype was seen only a few times. The chain employs TRBV5-1 and TRBJ2-1, with 11 bases lining up with TRBD2. This CDR3 has 15 residues. V shed 4 bases and J 6 bases; nucleotides not matched to a gene: 6. Germline V gene data show CDR1 as SGHRS and CDR2 as YFSETQ. The CDR3 coding sequence is TGCGCCAGCAGCCAACTAGCGGGAGCGGGCAATGAGCAGTTCTTC. It encodes CASSQLAGAGNEQFF.

This clonotype was observed at least ten times. The chain is built from TRBV20-1 and TRBJ2-5, with 10 bases matching TRBD2. The germline gives CDR1 DFQATT, CDR2 SNEGSKA (reference sequence). After removal of 6 bases from V and 3 bases from J, the junction contained 4 bases not matched to a gene. There are 13 residues in the CDR3. This CDR3 reads CSAQLAGEETQYF. CDR3 sequence (DNA): TGCAGTGCCCAGCTAGCGGGGGAAGAGACCCAGTACTTC.

The chain joins TRBV18 to TRBJ2-3; D gene unclear. The V end lost 2 bases, the J end lost 1 base, and 10 bases lay between the germline ends. The CDR3 contains 15 residues. The V gene's germline CDR1 is KGHSH and CDR2 LQKENI. The CDR3 loop reads CASSPSFWGTDTQYF. The CDR3 nucleotides are TGTGCCAGCTCACCAAGTTTCTGGGGCACAGATACGCAGTATTTT.

The sample holds one count of this clonotype. The chain couples TRBV18 to TRBJ2-4; D call uncertain. There are 16 residues in the CDR3. Germline V gives CDR1 KGHSH, CDR2 LQKENI. Trimming removed 2 bases at V and 0 bases at J, with 11 bases between. The CDR3 region has the DNA TGTGCCAGCTCACCAAGTCGACCCCTAGCCAAAAACATTCAGTACTTC. It translates to CASSPSRPLAKNIQYF.

This clonotype occurred a few times. The rearrangement joins TRBV15 to TRBJ2-7; TRBD1 is a possible D gene (6 bases). The CDR3 runs to 14 residues. Germline CDR1 reads LNHNV; CDR2 reads YYDKDF (reference sequence). With 1 base removed from V and 5 bases from J, the gap between germline ends came to 12 bases. The CDR3 DNA is TGTGCCACCAGCAGAGGCAGGGGAAATGACGAGCAGTACTTC. Its translation: CATSRGRGNDEQYF. The complete variable domain, with remaining parts taken from reference TRBV15 and TRBJ2-7, reads DAMVIQNPRYQVTQFGKPVTLSCSQTLNHNVMYWYQQKSSQAPKLLFHYYDKDFNNEADTPDNFQSRRPNTSFCFLDIRSPGLGDTAMYLCATSRGRGNDEQYFGPGTRLTVT.

The rearrangement links TRBV12-3 or TRBV12-4 to TRBJ2-7, with TRBD1 as a possible D gene (8 bases). The CDR3 is made up of 16 amino acids. V was pared by 5 bases and J by 2 bases, with 19 bases between. The CDR3 DNA reads TGTGCCAGCAGTCCTACAGGGGGAGGGAGACCCTACGAGCAGTACTTC. Protein product: CASSPTGGGRPYEQYF.

Turning to this clonotype: One base away lies a much larger clone, so this may be a sequencing read error. V and J are TRBV18 and TRBJ1-3; no firm D call. Germline V gene lookup returns CDR1 KGHSH and CDR2 LQKENI. There are 15 residues in the CDR3. CDR3 protein: CASSPPWSSGTTIYF. CDR3 bases: TGTGCCAGCTCACCACCCTGGAGCTCTGGAACCACCATATATTTT.

This chain connects TRBV29-1 to TRBJ2-7, with D uncertain. The CDR3 covers 12 residues. V lost 2 bases, J lost 3 bases, and 8 bases lay in between. Looked up from germline, CDR1 is SQVTM and CDR2 is ANQGSEA. The CDR3, as DNA: TGCAGCGTTGAAACCAACTACTACGAGCAGTACTTC. It specifies CSVETNYYEQYF.

The V and J genes are TRBV27 and TRBJ2-1, with D possibly TRBD1 on 5 matching bases. Between the trimmed V and J ends, which lost 5 bases and 8 bases, there was a span of 22 bases. The CDR3 is made up of 16 amino acids. Germline CDR1 MNHEY, CDR2 SMNVEV (reference sequence). DNA of the CDR3: TGTGCCAGCAGTCCCCAAATGGTCACAGGTCGGCATGAGCAGTTCTTC. As protein: CASSPQMVTGRHEQFF.

This clonotype was seen at least ten times. The V and J genes are TRBV29-1 and TRBJ2-3; D perhaps matches TRBD2 (6 bases). Germline loops: CDR1 SQVTM, CDR2 ANQGSEA. This CDR3 spans 12 amino acids. V dropped 4 bases and J dropped 1 base, with 6 bases sitting between them. The CDR3 sequence is CSVGEGTDTQYF. CDR3 nucleotides: TGCAGCGTTGGGGAGGGCACAGATACGCAGTATTTT.

This clonotype was picked up many times. The chain recombines TRBV12-3 or TRBV12-4 with TRBJ2-1, with a weak D call TRBD2 (5 bases). The length of the CDR3 is 15 residues. The germline V and J ends were trimmed by 3 bases and 2 bases, with 11 bases remaining between them. The CDR3 loop is CASSFSGFAYNEQFF. The CDR3 coding sequence is TGTGCCAGCAGTTTCTCGGGGTTTGCCTACAATGAGCAGTTCTTC.

This clonotype was seen repeatedly, ten times or more. V usage is TRBV7-9 and J usage is TRBJ2-1, with TRBD2 matching over 14 bases. The junction had 5 bases not matched to a gene; V was cut back by 4 bases and J by 12 bases. The CDR3 sequence is 14 residues long. Per the germline V gene, CDR1 is SEHNR and CDR2 is FQNEAQ (reference sequence). The CDR3, as DNA: TGTGCCAGCAGCTCGGGACTAGCGGGAGCTAGGCAGTTCTTC. Translation gives CASSSGLAGARQFF.

This clonotype was detected ten times or more. This chain uses TRBV7-3 with TRBJ2-7; no reliable D call. V gave up 3 bases and J gave up 2 bases, with 14 bases separating them. Per germline, CDR1 SGHTA and CDR2 FQGTGA. The CDR3 length is 15 residues. This CDR3 is CASSFYKGPAYEQYF. The CDR3 nucleotides are TGTGCCAGCAGCTTCTATAAAGGGCCTGCCTACGAGCAGTACTTC.